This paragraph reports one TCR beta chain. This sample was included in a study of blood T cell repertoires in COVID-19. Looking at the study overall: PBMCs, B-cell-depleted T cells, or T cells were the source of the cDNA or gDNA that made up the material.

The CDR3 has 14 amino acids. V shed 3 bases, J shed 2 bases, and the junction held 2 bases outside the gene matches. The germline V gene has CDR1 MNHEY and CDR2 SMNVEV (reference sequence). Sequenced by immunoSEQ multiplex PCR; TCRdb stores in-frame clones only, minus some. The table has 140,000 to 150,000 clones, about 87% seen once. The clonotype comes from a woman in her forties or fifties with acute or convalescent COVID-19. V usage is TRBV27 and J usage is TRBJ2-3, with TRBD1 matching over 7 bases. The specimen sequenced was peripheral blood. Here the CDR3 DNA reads TGTGCCAGCAGTTTCGACAGGGCCACAGATACGCAGTATTTT. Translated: CASSFDRATDTQYF.